The entry below describes one T cell receptor (beta chain). Its target antigen remains unknown. The input lacks base qualities; no much larger clone sits a single base away. Including the terminal cysteine and phenylalanine, the CDR3 comprises 12 residues. Only the CDR3 region is kept as DNA, spanning 36 bases read in frame from base 1. Per the germline V gene (reference sequence), LNHDA is the CDR1 and SQIVND is the CDR2. V and J lose 6 bases and 9 bases, and a span of 9 bases separates them. The CDR3 regions of human TCRbeta chains were subjected to immunosequencing. As for how the authors treated the data: Repertoire TCRs were checked for matches against a reference library of SARS-CoV-2-specific TCRs that had been generated using the MIRA antigen-specificity platform. Breadth meant the fraction of unique TCRs that were SARS-CoV-2-associated, whereas depth meant the fraction of total T cells that were SARS-CoV-2-associated. Using the MIRA data, each spike-specific TCR was assigned both to the spike region to which the TCR was reactive and to a CD4 or CD8 class. Log10-transformed breadth and depth values were compared by one-way ANOVA with Sidak's multiple comparisons tests. TCRdb re-hosts the immuneACCESS table, in-frame sequences only. Its copies lack some clones; in the studies checked, an unresolved V gene accounts for under half of them, and the cause for the rest is not known. V, J and clone size reflect that table, while D and trimming were determined from the DNA. This sample holds some 130,000 clones; roughly 90% were observed only once. 3% to 3.5% of the sample lies in the top ten.

Explained via the paper, the time point label denotes: baseline before first vaccination. Vaccinee samples came from UK trials COV001 and COV002, including a single-blind randomized controlled phase 2/3 trial of AZD1222 (ChAdOx1 nCoV-19) in healthy adults. Trial participant PBMC samples were collected at day 0 and day 28 after the second dose for TCRbeta chain sequencing. This record comes from a study of T cell responses to AZD1222 COVID-19 vaccine (dated by TCRdb to 2020 to 2022). Concerning the study at large: Because spike-specific TCR depth and breadth did not differ between the two schedules, AZD1222 recipients who got a second dose at roughly 4 weeks were pooled with those who got a second dose at roughly 12 weeks. A total of approximately 250 trial participants underwent TCR sequencing, of whom nearly 210 had received two doses of AZD1222 and 26 had received two doses of the MenACWY control vaccine. Trial participants were enrolled by age into subgroups of 18-55, 56-69 and 70-plus years, and around 150, 28 and 57 TCR-sequenced participants, respectively, were included in these subgroups. What the research found in general, with its limitations: CD4 TCRs associated with the vaccine covered the entire spike protein, and the dominant responses were in regions 160-218 and 743-854. The 56-69-year group was small, and its depth increase did not reach significance, likely because of low power. Conclusions about previously exposed vaccinees were limited because only a handful of AZD1222 recipients were SARS-CoV-2 seropositive at baseline. Epitopes outside the regions mutated in the B.1.351 and B.1.1.7 variants were reportedly recognized by nearly half of the unique spike-specific TCRs. After two AZD1222 doses, both the breadth and the depth of spike-specific TCRs were significantly higher than at day 0 and than in MenACWY recipients. Because no samples from the day 14 peak response were available, repertoires could be characterized only after the peak T cell response. Most participants were white British and females outnumbered males, and the authors suggested that clonal diversity may have been underestimated.

The sequences come from peripheral blood, collected on day 0 of AZD1222 vaccination. The chain links TRBV19 with TRBJ1-6, with the D gene call left open. This receptor was obtained from an adult in good health. CDR3 loop: CASRQFGSPLHF. The DNA sequence is as follows: TGTGCCAGTAGGCAGTTCGGTTCACCCCTCCACTTT.